This is a list of T cell receptor beta chains from one sample in a study of blood T cell repertoires in COVID-19. This table comes from immunoSEQ multiplex PCR, and its TCRdb copy is limited to in-frame clones, with some not included. The table lists about 120,000 clones, 85% to 90% of them singletons. The specimen sequenced was peripheral blood. These receptors were collected from a man older than 75 with acute or convalescent COVID-19. Each CDR3 is given with its conserved first and last residue. D genes are given only for firm matches. Only part of the rows carry a size: once, few, many, or a class if the clone is expanded.

V	J	size	D	CDR3	DNA
TRBV4-3	TRBJ1-3	medium-sized	TRBD1	CASSQDQGANTIYF	TGCGCCAGCAGCCAAGACCAGGGGGCAAACACCATATATTTT
TRBV19	TRBJ1-5	-	-	CASTLDSAYSNQPQHF	TGTGCCAGTACCCTAGACAGTGCTTATAGCAATCAGCCCCAGCATTTT
TRBV5-1	TRBJ2-2	-	-	CASSLQGPGELFF	TGCGCCAGCAGCTTACAGGGTCCCGGGGAGCTGTTTTTT
TRBV9	TRBJ1-3	-	-	CASSVAGRSGNTIYF	TGTGCCAGCAGCGTAGCGGGAAGATCTGGAAACACCATATATTTT
TRBV6-1	TRBJ1-1	once	-	CASSGRSAGHLNTEAFF	TGTGCCAGCAGTGGAAGATCGGCCGGACATCTGAACACTGAAGCTTTCTTT
TRBV2	TRBJ2-1	once	-	CASLRELGNEQFF	TGTGCCAGCTTGAGGGAGTTGGGCAATGAGCAGTTCTTC
TRBV30	TRBJ1-1	-	TRBD1	CAWTGQGGTEAFF	TGTGCCTGGACCGGACAGGGAGGAACTGAAGCTTTCTTT
TRBV7-3	TRBJ1-1	few	TRBD1	CASSPRPTGGAEAFF	TGTGCCAGCAGCCCTCGCCCGACAGGGGGAGCTGAAGCTTTCTTT
TRBV28	TRBJ2-7	few	TRBD2	CASSLSGGPYEQYF	TGTGCCAGCAGTTTGTCGGGGGGTCCCTACGAGCAGTACTTC
TRBV12-5	TRBJ2-1	-	TRBD2	CASGPGAGGLHEQFF	TGTGCTAGTGGTCCGGGAGCGGGAGGGTTGCATGAGCAGTTCTTC
TRBV2	TRBJ1-1	-	TRBD1	CASSTQGAVTEAFF	TGTGCCAGCAGCACCCAGGGGGCGGTCACTGAAGCTTTCTTT
TRBV27	TRBJ1-2	-	-	CASSLSQYYGYTF	TGTGCCAGCAGTTTATCCCAGTACTATGGCTACACCTTC
TRBV12-5	TRBJ1-5	-	-	CASAGNQPQHF	TGTGCTAGTGCGGGTAATCAGCCCCAGCATTTT
TRBV3-1/TRBV3-2	TRBJ2-7	-	TRBD2	CASSHGLAVSYEQYF	TGTGCCAGCAGCCATGGACTAGCGGTCTCCTACGAGCAGTACTTC
TRBV28	TRBJ1-2	-	-	CASISNEGYTF	TGTGCCAGCATAAGCAATGAAGGCTACACCTTC
TRBV2	TRBJ1-4	-	TRBD1	CASRGQASSEEKLFF	TGTGCCAGCCGCGGACAGGCCTCATCGGAGGAAAAACTGTTTTTT
TRBV13	TRBJ2-7	-	-	CASSLEGSEDYEQYF	TGTGCCAGCAGCTTAGAGGGGTCAGAAGACTACGAGCAGTACTTC
TRBV3-1/TRBV3-2	TRBJ2-7	-	TRBD2	CASSPSGGARNEQYF	TGTGCCAGCAGCCCGAGCGGGGGGGCCCGTAACGAGCAGTACTTC
TRBV29-1	TRBJ1-2	-	-	CSVVNEGSIGYTF	TGCAGCGTTGTAAACGAGGGTTCTATTGGCTACACCTTC
TRBV18	TRBJ1-1	-	-	CASSPLEGGHTEAFF	TGTGCCAGCTCACCGCTTGAGGGGGGGCACACTGAAGCTTTCTTT
TRBV3-1/TRBV3-2	TRBJ1-1	few	TRBD1	CASSPGQGTPRTEAFF	TGTGCCAGCAGCCCCGGACAGGGGACACCGCGGACTGAAGCTTTCTTT
TRBV6-5	TRBJ1-4	-	TRBD1	CASRFSGTGAEKLFF	TGTGCCAGCAGATTCTCCGGGACAGGGGCTGAAAAACTGTTTTTT
TRBV6-6	TRBJ1-2	-	-	CASSLGHTGNNYGYTF	TGTGCCAGCAGTTTGGGCCACACGGGAAATAACTATGGCTACACCTTC
TRBV19	TRBJ1-2	few	-	CASTIAGWGGYTF	TGTGCCAGTACCATCGCGGGGTGGGGCGGCTACACCTTC
TRBV10-3	TRBJ1-4	once	TRBD1	CAISAKTGTGVNEKLFF	TGTGCCATCAGTGCCAAAACCGGGACAGGAGTGAATGAAAAACTGTTTTTT
TRBV5-6	TRBJ2-4	-	-	CASSLDNRAGKNIQYF	TGTGCCAGCAGCTTGGATAACAGGGCTGGCAAAAACATTCAGTACTTC
TRBV18	TRBJ1-3	few	TRBD1	CASSPWGQNSGNTIYF	TGTGCCAGCTCACCGTGGGGACAGAACTCTGGAAACACCATATATTTT
TRBV19	TRBJ2-5	-	TRBD2	CASSRGLAGVGETQYF	TGTGCCAGTAGTCGGGGACTAGCGGGAGTAGGGGAGACCCAGTACTTC
TRBV4-1	TRBJ2-1	-	-	CASSQDISGTRNDEQFF	TGCGCCAGCAGCCAAGATATATCCGGGACTCGCAACGATGAGCAGTTCTTC
TRBV6-1	TRBJ2-7	few	-	CASSEGQGSYEQYF	TGTGCCAGCAGTGAAGGGCAGGGATCCTACGAGCAGTACTTC
TRBV28	TRBJ2-7	once	-	CASSKPGEQYF	TGTGCCAGCTCCAAACCGGGCGAGCAGTACTTC
TRBV12-2	TRBJ2-1	once	-	CASRLARPLRSVLNEQFF	TGTGCAAGTCGCTTAGCGCGACCCTTGAGAAGCGTTTTGAATGAGCAGTTCTTC
TRBV7-9	TRBJ2-7	few	-	CASSNGGNFLEQYF	TGTGCCAGCAGTAACGGGGGAAACTTTCTCGAGCAGTACTTC
TRBV18	TRBJ1-5	-	-	CASSPNRAGLQYSNQPQHF	TGTGCCAGCTCACCAAACAGGGCCGGCTTACAATATAGCAATCAGCCCCAGCATTTT
TRBV7-2	TRBJ1-2	few	TRBD1	CASSAATGPYGYTF	TGTGCCAGCAGCGCCGCGACAGGGCCCTATGGCTACACCTTC
TRBV5-1	TRBJ2-1	-	-	CASSLVSSSYNEQFF	TGCGCCAGCAGCTTGGTTTCGAGCTCCTACAATGAGCAGTTCTTC
TRBV13	TRBJ1-4	once	TRBD1	CASSGQGTEKLFF	TGTGCCAGCTCCGGACAGGGTACTGAAAAACTGTTTTTT
TRBV19	TRBJ2-7	-	TRBD1	CASSIWQGANEQYF	TGTGCCAGTAGTATCTGGCAGGGGGCCAACGAGCAGTACTTC
TRBV18	TRBJ2-1	-	TRBD2	CASSPRTSGIHNEQFF	TGTGCCAGCTCACCACGGACTAGCGGGATCCACAATGAGCAGTTCTTC
TRBV5-5	TRBJ2-7	-	-	CASSHDRVRGEQYF	TGTGCCAGCAGCCATGACAGGGTGCGGGGCGAGCAGTACTTC
TRBV12-3/TRBV12-4	TRBJ1-5	-	-	CASSNSNQPQHF	TGTGCCAGCAGCAATAGCAATCAGCCCCAGCATTTT
TRBV6-2/TRBV6-3	TRBJ2-7	-	TRBD2	CASSVRTSPYEQYF	TGTGCCAGCAGTGTGAGGACTAGCCCCTACGAGCAGTACTTC